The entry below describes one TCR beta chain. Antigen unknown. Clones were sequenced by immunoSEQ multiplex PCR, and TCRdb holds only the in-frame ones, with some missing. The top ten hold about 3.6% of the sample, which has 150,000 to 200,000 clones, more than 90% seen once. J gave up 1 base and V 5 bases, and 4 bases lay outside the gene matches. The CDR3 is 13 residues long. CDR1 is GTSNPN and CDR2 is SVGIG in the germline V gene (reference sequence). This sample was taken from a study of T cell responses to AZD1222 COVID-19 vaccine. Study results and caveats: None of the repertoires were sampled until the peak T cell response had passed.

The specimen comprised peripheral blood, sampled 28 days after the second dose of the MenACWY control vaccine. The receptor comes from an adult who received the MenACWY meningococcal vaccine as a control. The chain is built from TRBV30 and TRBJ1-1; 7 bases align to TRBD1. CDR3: CAWGGQPNTEAFF. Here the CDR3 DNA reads TGTGCCTGGGGGGGACAGCCGAACACTGAAGCTTTCTTT.